Shown below are 23 T cell receptor beta chains from a single sample sequenced in a study of Graves' ophthalmopathy and Graves' hyperthyroidism. RNA transcripts yielded amplified TCR beta CDR3 regions. HTBI primers primed a first-round RT-PCR, and a second-round multiplex PCR followed. Using its own MiXCR run on the multiplex PCR reads, TCRdb lists one record per CDR3 protein. The table records 200,000 to 250,000 distinct CDR3 sequences, 20% to 25% of them present only once. Sequencing was done on a sample of peripheral blood. The receptors shown here come from a woman aged 50 to 60 with Graves' ophthalmopathy.

CDR3 in DNA: TGCGCCAGCAGCACCGGGCAGGGGAGCTATGGCTACACCTTC. It yields the protein CASSTGQGSYGYTF. The chain carries TRBV4-1 and TRBJ1-2; D may be TRBD1 (6 bases). V was shortened by 5 bases and J by 4 bases, with 14 bases between the two germline ends. CDR3 length: 14 residues. Germline CDR1 and CDR2: MGHRA and YSYEKL.

The table lists this clonotype with many counts. The chain carries TRBV5-1 and TRBJ2-7, with D tentatively TRBD1 (5 bases). The CDR3 is 13 residues long. Germline-derived CDR1 and CDR2 are SGHRS and YFSETQ. Trimming removed 4 bases from V and 6 bases from J, with 14 bases in between. CDR3 DNA: TGCGCCAGCAGCGAGGACATCCTCCTCGAGCAGTACTTC. Amino acids: CASSEDILLEQYF.

J is TRBJ2-5 and V is TRBV5-4; a weak D match, TRBD2 (7 bases). V dropped 2 bases and J dropped 3 bases, with 23 bases sitting between them. The CDR3 totals 18 residues. CDR1 and CDR2 (germline): SGHNT, YYREEE (reference sequence). CDR3 amino acids: CASSLGGGRPQTEETQYF. CDR3 sequence (DNA): TGTGCCAGCAGCTTAGGCGGGGGCCGCCCCCAAACCGAAGAGACCCAGTACTTC.

CDR3 sequence (DNA): TGTGCCTGGAGGTTCCGCACAGGGGGCGCGACCGGGGAGCTGTTTTTT. Translation gives CAWRFRTGGATGELFF. The V call is TRBV30, the J call TRBJ2-2; 9 nucleotides align to TRBD1. The CDR3 spans 16 residues. V was clipped by 3 bases and J by 5 bases; unmatched bases: 10. Per the germline V gene, CDR1 is GTSNPN and CDR2 is SVGIG (reference sequence).

This clonotype has just a few counts. The J gene is TRBJ2-7, the V gene TRBV9, with 9 bases fitting TRBD1. With 0 bases clipped from V and 4 bases from J, the junction kept 5 bases outside the gene matches. The CDR3 is made up of 15 amino acids. Germline V gene lookup returns CDR1 SGDLS and CDR2 YYNGEE. CDR3 region: CASSVGGTGIYEQYF. Written as DNA, the CDR3 is TGTGCCAGCAGCGTAGGGGGGACAGGGATATACGAGCAGTACTTC.

This clonotype showed up many times. The V and J genes are TRBV20-1 and TRBJ2-5; TRBD2 agrees at 11 bases. V lost 0 bases and J lost 2; bases outside the gene matches: 2. The CDR3 spans 15 residues. Germline V CDR1 and CDR2: DFQATT, SNEGSKA (reference sequence). CDR3 region: CSARDLAGGQETQYF. CDR3 DNA sequence: TGCAGTGCTAGAGATCTAGCGGGAGGACAAGAGACCCAGTACTTC.

At least ten counts were recorded for this clonotype. The chain recombines TRBV4-2 with TRBJ1-1, with D perhaps matching TRBD1 (5 bases). The V gene's germline CDR1 is LGHNA and CDR2 YNFKEQ. The CDR3 sequence is 15 residues long. The V gene lost 3 bases and the J gene lost 6 bases, with 17 bases spanning the gap. CDR3 protein: CASSHGSQGSAEAFF. The CDR3 DNA sequence: TGTGCCAGCAGCCACGGGAGCCAGGGCTCGGCTGAAGCTTTCTTT.

This clonotype was found many times. The rearrangement joins TRBV2 to TRBJ1-1; no clear D. This CDR3 comprises 15 residues. The germline CDR1 and CDR2 sequences are SNHLY and FYNNEI. The V and J ends lost 1 base and 2 bases respectively, with 11 bases between them. The CDR3 bases are TGTGCCAGCAGTGAAGTCCCGGCCAGCAACACTGAAGCTTTCTTT. It translates to CASSEVPASNTEAFF. Variable domain in full (rest from reference TRBV2 and TRBJ1-1): EPEVTQTPSHQVTQMGQEVILRCVPISNHLYFYWYRQILGQKVEFLVSFYNNEISEKSEIFDDQFSVERPDGSNFTLKIRSTKLEDSAMYFCASSEVPASNTEAFFGQGTRLTVV.

Written as DNA, the CDR3 is TGTGCCAGCAACCGGGACTCGCAGACCCAGTACTTC. Encoded protein: CASNRDSQTQYF. The rearrangement uses TRBV2 and TRBJ2-5, with D perhaps TRBD2 (6 bases). Trimming took off 7 bases at V and 6 bases at J, with 12 bases between the two ends. The germline V gene has CDR1 SNHLY and CDR2 FYNNEI. This CDR3 spans 12 amino acids.

Ten or more counts support this clonotype. J is TRBJ2-2 and V is TRBV6-1, with 11 bases matching TRBD1. Looked up from germline, CDR1 is MNHNS and CDR2 is SASEGT. The CDR3 covers 16 residues. The J segment lost 4 bases and the V segment lost 6 bases, leaving 7 bases of the junction unmatched. Here the CDR3 DNA reads TGTGCCAGCAGCACCGGGACAGGGGGTATCACCGGGGAGCTGTTTTTT. This codes for CASSTGTGGITGELFF.

The chain couples TRBV2 to TRBJ1-2; 7 nucleotides align to TRBD1. The CDR3 has 13 residues. Germline CDR1 SNHLY, CDR2 FYNNEI. V lost 5 bases to trimming and J lost 6 bases; unmatched junction nucleotides: 6. The CDR3 protein is CASSRQGGDGYTF. In DNA, the CDR3 is TGTGCCAGCAGTAGACAGGGAGGCGATGGCTACACCTTC.

This clonotype was seen a few times. The rearrangement links TRBV15 to TRBJ2-1, with D possibly matching TRBD2 (5 bases). The CDR3 is 13 residues long. From germline, CDR1 is LNHNV and CDR2 YYDKDF (reference sequence). V was clipped by 8 bases and J by 2 bases, with 10 bases between them. The CDR3 DNA reads as TGTGCCACCGCCGGGATTACCTACAATGAGCAGTTCTTC. Amino acid sequence: CATAGITYNEQFF.

This clonotype came up once. The V and J genes are TRBV5-1 and TRBJ1-1; D is perhaps TRBD1 (5 bases). V dropped 5 bases and J dropped 0 bases, with 11 bases sitting between them. Looked up from germline, CDR1 is SGHRS and CDR2 is YFSETQ. The CDR3 runs to 14 residues. CDR3 sequence: CASRTQGVNTEAFF. The CDR3 DNA sequence: TGCGCCAGCAGAACTCAAGGGGTGAACACTGAAGCTTTCTTT.

This clonotype was seen repeatedly, ten times or more. The chain combines TRBV20-1 with TRBJ2-7; TRBD2 matches at 7 bases. From germline, CDR1 is DFQATT and CDR2 SNEGSKA (reference sequence). The CDR3 runs 14 residues. V gave up 1 base and J gave up 3 bases; unmatched junction bases: 6. CDR3 in amino acids: CSARVKWGGYEQYF. The CDR3 DNA sequence: TGCAGTGCTAGAGTTAAATGGGGGGGCTACGAGCAGTACTTC.

This clonotype was picked up a small number of times. This chain connects TRBV28 to TRBJ1-5; D is unclear. Trimming removed 6 bases from V and 5 bases from J, with 14 bases in between. CDR1 and CDR2 (germline): MDHEN, SYDVKM. This CDR3 contains 14 residues. CDR3 sequence: CASSRPGSHQPQHF. The CDR3 region has the DNA TGTGCCAGCAGCCGACCCGGGTCCCATCAGCCCCAGCATTTT.

This clonotype was seen a handful of times. This chain joins TRBV25-1 and TRBJ1-1; D gene ambiguous. Trimming shortened V by 4 bases and J by 5 bases, and 5 bases separated the two germline ends. The germline CDR1 and CDR2 sequences are MGHDK and SYGVNS. This CDR3 comprises 11 residues. CDR3 DNA: TGTGCCAGCAGTGTGAGGACTGAAGCTTTCTTT. Its protein is CASSVRTEAFF.

Many counts were recorded for this clonotype. J is TRBJ2-3 and V is TRBV11-2; 11 bases fit TRBD2. In germline, CDR1 is SGHAT, CDR2 FQNNGV. This CDR3 region has 16 residues. V trimming: 1 base; J trimming: 6 bases; junction bases outside the gene matches: 6. The CDR3 protein is CASSLGTSGSLDTQYF. CDR3 coding DNA: TGTGCCAGCAGCTTAGGAACTAGCGGGAGTTTGGATACGCAGTATTTT.

At least ten counts were recorded for this clonotype. The chain is built from TRBV11-3 and TRBJ1-1; D is possibly TRBD1 (5 bases). Germline V gene sequence: CDR1 SGHNT, CDR2 YENEEA. The length of the CDR3 is 15 residues. The V end was cut by 4 bases, the J end by 5 bases, with 17 bases between. The CDR3 DNA follows: TGTGCCAGCAGCTCTTCGACCGCGGGGGGGACTGAAGCTTTCTTT. As protein: CASSSSTAGGTEAFF.

This clonotype occurred many times. The CDR3, as DNA: TGTGCCAGCAGCTTAGATGGCGATCAGCCCCAGCATTTT. It encodes CASSLDGDQPQHF. V gene TRBV11-2 combines with J gene TRBJ1-5, with unresolved D. The CDR3 is 13 amino acids. Per the germline V gene, CDR1 is SGHAT and CDR2 is FQNNGV. V lost 0 bases and J 5 bases, leaving 5 bases between the germline ends.

As to this clonotype: A much more abundant neighbour one base away suggests this may be a read error. The chain joins TRBV29-1 to TRBJ2-7; D may be TRBD1 or TRBD2 (5 bases each). V gave up 4 bases and J gave up 2 bases, with 12 bases separating them. Germline V gene data show CDR1 as SQVTM and CDR2 as ANQGSEA. The CDR3 is made up of 13 amino acids. The DNA of the CDR3 is TGCAGCGTTGTTGGGGGTATAACCTACGAGCAGTACTTC. Amino acid sequence: CSVVGGITYEQYF.

This clonotype was seen repeatedly, ten times or more. This sequence joins TRBV6-5 and TRBJ1-6; 7 bases match TRBD1. Germline V gene lookup returns CDR1 MNHEY and CDR2 SVGAGI. CDR3 size: 15 residues. V lost 4 bases to trimming and J lost 5 bases; unmatched junction nucleotides: 5. CDR3 amino acids: CASSFGTAHNSPLHF. As DNA, the CDR3 is TGTGCCAGCAGTTTTGGGACAGCCCATAATTCACCCCTCCACTTT.

This clonotype was detected many times. This chain connects TRBV5-1 to TRBJ2-7; TRBD2 matches 7 bases. The CDR3 runs 17 residues. Germline V gene lookup returns CDR1 SGHRS and CDR2 YFSETQ. The junction had 10 bases not matched to a gene; V was cut back by 1 base and J by 0 bases. The CDR3 DNA reads TGCGCCAGCAGCTTGACACTCGGGACTACCTACTCCTACGAGCAGTACTTC. Protein: CASSLTLGTTYSYEQYF.

The chain uses TRBV6-1 and TRBJ2-3, with D unresolved. Germline-derived CDR1 and CDR2 are MNHNS and SASEGT. This CDR3 spans 14 amino acids. V was trimmed by 8 bases and J by 0 bases, leaving 12 bases between them. This chain's CDR3 is CASVSALSTDTQYF. CDR3 DNA sequence: TGTGCCAGCGTCTCGGCCCTGAGCACAGATACGCAGTATTTT.